The 2 T cell receptor beta chains reported below all come from one sample, sequenced in a study of patients and donors after allogeneic stem cell transplantation. TCRdb analysed the RT-PCR reads with MiXCR anew, one entry per CDR3 protein. The sample includes 30,000 to 40,000 distinct CDR3 sequences, around 40% of them seen just once. Input material: blood, either unsorted or a sorted T cell fraction (not recorded which). The receptors stem from a human donor who was either an allogeneic HSCT recipient or a stem cell or donor lymphocyte infusion donor (not recorded which). It is not recorded whose cells these are; they may come from a transplant donor.

The chain employs TRBV7-9 and TRBJ1-5, with 7 bases aligning to TRBD1. V lost 3 bases to trimming and J lost 6 bases; unmatched junction nucleotides: 5. Germline V CDR1 and CDR2: SEHNR, FQNEAQ (reference sequence). CDR3 length: 14 amino acids. In DNA, the CDR3 is TGTGCCAGCAGCTTTACAGGGGAAAGTCAGCCCCAGCATTTT. It is translated as CASSFTGESQPQHF.

The chain is built from TRBV10-3 and TRBJ1-1; D not resolved. Germline V lookup: CDR1 ENHRY, CDR2 SYGVKD. V lost 7 bases and J 1 base, leaving 10 bases between the germline ends. The CDR3 has 13 residues. The CDR3 sequence is CAITGRPNTEAFF. The CDR3 coding sequence is TGTGCCATCACTGGACGGCCGAACACTGAAGCTTTCTTT.